The next 13 T cell receptor beta chains were all read from a single sample in a study of T-cell memory formation after mild COVID-19. A single record per CDR3 protein comes from TCRdb applying MiXCR to the 5' RACE reads. This table has under 40,000 distinct CDR3 sequences, under 8% appearing once. Sequenced input: PBMCs or a T cell subset sorted from them (not recorded which). These receptors were taken from a man between 18 and 29 years old who had mild COVID-19 (a few samples of this study predate the infection). Cell type and time point are not known.

As concerns this clonotype: A much bigger clone sits one base away, suggesting this may be a read error. The chain employs TRBV3-1 and TRBJ1-1; D gene unclear. V lost 1 base to trimming and J lost 0 bases, with 3 bases between them. The germline V gene encodes CDR1 LGHDT and CDR2 YNNKEL (reference sequence). The CDR3 sequence is 13 residues long. This CDR3 is CASSQGVNTEAFF. The CDR3 DNA is TGTGCCAGCAGCCAAGGGGTGAACACTGAAGCTTTCTTT. Variable domain in full (rest from reference TRBV3-1 and TRBJ1-1): DTAVSQTPKYLVTQMGNDKSIKCEQNLGHDTMYWYKQDSKKFLKIMFSYNNKELIINETVPNRFSPKSPDKAHLNLHINSLELGDSAVYFCASSQGVNTEAFFGQGTRLTVV.

This clonotype occurred many times. The V and J genes are TRBV6-1 and TRBJ2-7; D ambiguous. This CDR3 comprises 12 residues. Germline loops: CDR1 MNHNS, CDR2 SASEGT. V lost 7 bases to trimming and J lost 4 bases, with 11 bases between them. CDR3 amino acids: CASKGQTYEQYV. In DNA, the CDR3 is TGTGCCAGCAAGGGCCAGACTTACGAGCAGTACGTC.

This clonotype was counted many times. J is TRBJ1-2 and V is TRBV30; D uncertain. The germline V and J ends were trimmed by 1 base and 1 base, with 4 bases remaining between them. Germline CDR1 GTSNPN, CDR2 SVGIG (reference sequence). This CDR3 is built from 12 residues. The CDR3 protein is CAWSDNNYGYTF. The DNA for the CDR3 is TGTGCCTGGAGTGACAATAACTATGGCTACACCTTC.

The sample holds many counts of this clonotype. In DNA, the CDR3 is TGCGCCAGCAGCCATTCCCGGGACGGAGACTATGGCTACACCTTC. The encoded protein is CASSHSRDGDYGYTF. The rearrangement links TRBV4-1 to TRBJ1-2, with D possibly matching TRBD1 (5 bases). The CDR3 is 15 residues long. Looked up from germline, CDR1 is MGHRA and CDR2 is YSYEKL. V lost 3 bases, J lost 3 bases, and 14 bases lay in between.

The chain combines TRBV4-3 with TRBJ1-6; weak D call: TRBD1 (5 bases). The CDR3 consists of 15 residues. Germline values: CDR1 LGHNA, CDR2 YSLEER. Trimming took 2 bases from V and 10 from J, leaving 15 bases between them. DNA of the CDR3: TGCGCCAGCAGCCAAAGGGATGGGGGTCGGTCACCCCTCCACTTT. Translating it yields CASSQRDGGRSPLHF.

The sample holds many counts of this clonotype. The chain recombines TRBV4-2 with TRBJ2-1, with D perhaps being TRBD1 or TRBD2 (5 bases each). Trimming cost V 0 bases and J 6 bases, with 12 bases left between them. Germline-derived CDR1 and CDR2 are LGHNA and YNFKEQ. There are 15 residues in the CDR3. Written as DNA, the CDR3 is TGTGCCAGCAGCCAAGATATGGGGGAAGGCAATGAGCAGTTCTTC. Its protein is CASSQDMGEGNEQFF.

The chain uses TRBV7-9 and TRBJ1-2; D unresolved. CDR3 length equals 13 residues. V was cut by 1 base and J by 7 bases, with 10 bases left in between. Germline CDR1 and CDR2: SEHNR and FQNEAQ (reference sequence). The CDR3 sequence is CASSLDLTGGYTF. CDR3 coding DNA: TGTGCCAGCAGCTTAGACCTCACGGGTGGCTACACCTTC.

This clonotype was counted many times. The rearrangement joins TRBV3-1 to TRBJ2-7; D is possibly TRBD2 (7 bases). The CDR3 runs 16 residues. V was clipped by 4 bases and J by 4 bases, with 20 bases between them. Germline CDR1 is LGHDT and CDR2 is YNNKEL (reference sequence). The CDR3 nucleotides are TGTGCCAGCAGCCCGCTCGGGGGCGGGGGCCTTTACGAGCAGTACTTC. Amino acid sequence: CASSPLGGGGLYEQYF.

This clonotype has at least ten counts. The chain has TRBV3-1 and TRBJ2-7; perhaps TRBD1 as D (6 bases). Germline V CDR1 and CDR2: LGHDT, YNNKEL (reference sequence). This CDR3 is built from 14 residues. Trimming stripped 5 bases from V and 6 bases from J, with 17 bases between. The CDR3 bases are TGTGCCAGCAGCTTCCTGGGACAACACCTCGAGCAGTACTTC. Encoded protein: CASSFLGQHLEQYF.

CDR3 sequence (DNA): TGTGCCAGCAGCCAAACGGGGACAGGGACAGATACGCAGTATTTT. Its protein product is CASSQTGTGTDTQYF. This chain links TRBV7-3 with TRBJ2-3; 9 bases agree with TRBD1. This CDR3 has 15 amino acids. Losses at the gene ends were 5 bases for V and 3 bases for J; bases not matched to a gene: 6. CDR1 and CDR2 from the germline V gene are SGHTA and FQGTGA. Complete variable domain (other parts from reference TRBV7-3 and TRBJ2-3): GAGVSQTPSNKVTEKGKYVELRCDPISGHTALYWYRQSLGQGPEFLIYFQGTGAADDSGLPNDRFFAVRPEGSVSTLKIQRTERGDSAVYLCASSQTGTGTDTQYFGPGTRLTVL.

This clonotype was observed at least ten times. The V and J genes are TRBV6-5 and TRBJ2-5; TRBD1 aligns across 9 bases. Germline CDR1 is MNHEY and CDR2 is SVGAGI. V gave up 6 bases and J gave up 4 bases; unmatched junction bases: 9. The CDR3 length is 15 residues. The CDR3 DNA reads TGTGCCAGCAGACCTGGGACAGGGCCGTTAGAGACCCAGTACTTC. It translates to CASRPGTGPLETQYF.

This clonotype has a count of ten or more. The chain uses TRBV4-2 and TRBJ2-6; D not certain. Germline CDR1 is LGHNA and CDR2 is YNFKEQ. The CDR3 runs 16 residues. Trimming left V 0 bases short and J 1 base short, with 7 bases between. The CDR3 coding sequence is TGTGCCAGCAGCCAAGATCTGGATTCTGGGGCCAACGTCCTGACTTTC. It specifies CASSQDLDSGANVLTF.

Ten or more counts support this clonotype. The V call is TRBV7-7, the J call TRBJ2-1, with D tentatively TRBD1 or TRBD2 (5 bases each). CDR3 length equals 14 residues. V was pared by 1 base and J by 8 bases, with 12 bases between. CDR1 and CDR2 (germline): SSHAT, FNYEAQ (reference sequence). This chain's CDR3 is CASSLGWGTDEQFF. CDR3 DNA sequence: TGTGCCAGCAGCTTAGGGTGGGGGACCGATGAGCAGTTCTTC.